This TCR beta chain was sequenced during a study of T-cell reconstitution after alpha-beta-depleted transplantation in children. Whole-study findings and limits: Several hundred rapidly expanded clones from non-depleted graft cells reportedly supplied alpha-beta T cells about two months post-transplant. A year had passed since transplant, and T-cell counts and diversity by then came mostly from newly produced T cells. Where some patients showed high TCRbeta diversity at day 60, it came from recipient T cells and thymic progenitors that had survived.

As to this clonotype: Its target is unknown.

From germline, CDR1 is MNHNS and CDR2 SASEGT. V shed 8 bases and J 4 bases; nucleotides not matched to a gene: 7. The CDR3 extends over 15 amino acids. For TCRbeta, the library was prepared with unique molecular identifiers. One entry per CDR3 protein, called by TCRdb with MiXCR from the PCR reads. The repertoire consists of about 580,000 distinct CDR3 sequences, with approximately 22% occurring once and the leading ten covering 12% to 15%. The source of this sequence is a boy younger than two who had a stem cell transplant for acute myeloid leukemia, so the T cells may come from the graft donor. The chain uses TRBV6-1 and TRBJ2-2; 10 positions match TRBD1. This material consisted of PBMCs, mostly from graft donor cells, taken 360 days after TCRalphabeta/CD19-depleted stem cell transplant. DNA of the CDR3: TGTGCCAGCCGATTGACAGGGGGCAGCACCGGGGAGCTGTTTTTT. Translating it yields CASRLTGGSTGELFF.